What follows are 7 T cell receptor beta chains derived from one specimen sequenced in a study of blood T cells in healthy people across ages. A second PCR of roughly 7 to 11 cycles used a sample-barcoded 5' primer and a J-beta primer mix. TCRdb passed the 5' RACE reads through MiXCR, listing each CDR3 protein once. The sample lists fewer than 800,000 distinct CDR3 sequences; about 30% were seen once. Material for sequencing was blood. These receptors were obtained from an elderly woman in good health.

In its sample, this clonotype was seen many times. The V and J genes are TRBV5-1 and TRBJ1-1; 8 nucleotides agree with TRBD1. Per the germline V gene, CDR1 is SGHRS and CDR2 is YFSETQ. This CDR3 is built from 16 residues. V lost 6 bases and J lost 4; bases outside the gene matches: 14. This CDR3 is CASNRHAGTGITEAFF. In nucleotides, the CDR3 is TGCGCCAGCAACCGACACGCCGGGACAGGAATCACTGAAGCTTTCTTT. Drawing the rest from reference TRBV5-1 and TRBJ1-1, the complete variable domain is KAGVTQTPRYLIKTRGQQVTLSCSPISGHRSVSWYQQTPGQGLQFLFEYFSETQRNKGNFPGRFSGRQFSNSRSEMNVSTLELGDSALYLCASNRHAGTGITEAFFGQGTRLTVV.

In the case of this clonotype: At one end, the junction sequence differs from germline, possibly due to a read error. This rearrangement joins TRBV3-1 to TRBJ1-5; a weak D match, TRBD1 (6 bases). This CDR3 contains 14 residues. The germline gives CDR1 LGHDT, CDR2 YNNKEL (reference sequence). Here the CDR3 DNA reads TGTGCCAGCAGCCAGGCCAGGGGTCGGCAGCCCCTGCATTTT. This sequence encodes CASSQARGRQPLHF.

This clonotype was detected many times. The chain carries TRBV7-2 and TRBJ2-1, with 9 bases aligning to TRBD1. J was trimmed by 9 bases and V by 4 bases; bases with no gene match: 10. Germline V gives CDR1 SGHTA, CDR2 FQGNSA. This CDR3 spans 15 amino acids. CDR3 DNA sequence: TGTGCCAGCAGCTCGCCCGGGACAGGGTTTACTGAGCAGTTCTTC. Translated: CASSSPGTGFTEQFF.

This clonotype was picked up a small number of times. Just one base apart from a much larger clone, this may be a read error. The rearrangement uses TRBV28 and TRBJ2-5; no reliable D call. The CDR3 runs to 11 residues. Germline CDR1 reads MDHEN; CDR2 reads SYDVKM. Trimming stripped 5 bases from V and 11 bases from J, with 12 bases between. The CDR3 protein is CASSPHNEQYF. The CDR3 DNA is TGTGCCAGCAGTCCTCACAATGAGCAGTACTTC.

This clonotype has a handful of counts. V is TRBV28 and J is TRBJ2-1; D may be TRBD2 (5 bases). There are 16 residues in the CDR3. The V end was cut by 6 bases, the J end by 1 base, with 16 bases between. Germline values: CDR1 MDHEN, CDR2 SYDVKM. CDR3: CASSSGFGVSYNEQFF. DNA of the CDR3: TGTGCCAGCAGCTCCGGGTTCGGGGTTTCCTACAATGAGCAGTTCTTC. Complete variable domain (other parts from reference TRBV28 and TRBJ2-1): DVKVTQSSRYLVKRTGEKVFLECVQDMDHENMFWYRQDPGLGLRLIYFSYDVKMKEKGDIPEGYSVSREKKERFSLILESASTNQTSMYLCASSSGFGVSYNEQFFGPGTRLTVL.

The gene calls are TRBV27 and TRBJ1-5; TRBD1 might be the D (5 bases). The germline V and J ends were trimmed by 4 bases and 6 bases, with 13 bases remaining between them. Germline CDR1 is MNHEY and CDR2 is SMNVEV (reference sequence). The CDR3 is made up of 14 amino acids. CDR3 residues: CASSWYQGSQPQHF. CDR3 coding DNA: TGTGCCAGCAGTTGGTACCAGGGAAGTCAGCCCCAGCATTTT.

The table lists this clonotype with many counts. The chain employs TRBV4-1 and TRBJ2-5, with TRBD2 matching over 8 bases. Germline lookup yields CDR1 MGHRA and CDR2 YSYEKL. V shed 0 bases and J 5 bases; nucleotides not matched to a gene: 8. This CDR3 has 16 residues. In DNA form, the CDR3 reads TGCGCCAGCAGCCAAGATCTAAGCGGGGGTACGGAGACCCAGTACTTC. Encoded protein: CASSQDLSGGTETQYF.